This entry concerns a single T cell receptor beta chain. This clone was observed a few times. Its antigen remains undetermined. One base away there is no much larger clone; base qualities are not given. CDR1 and CDR2, per the germline V gene (reference sequence), are LGHDT and YNNKEL. The CDR3 goes from the cysteine to the phenylalanine over 14 residues. Kept here is only the CDR3 DNA, which spans 42 bases and is read in frame from base 1. From V the trimming removes 1 base and from J it removes 9 bases, while the gene matches leave 2 bases of the junction unaccounted for. TCRbeta CDR3 regions were amplified from genomic DNA by means of the immunoSEQ Assay, a bias-controlled multiplex PCR. In the authors' own workflow: The number of nucleated cells in each sample was estimated by amplification of reference gene primers within the assay. Sequence reads were collapsed and filtered to measure the absolute abundance of every unique TCRbeta CDR3 rearrangement. Productive Simpson clonality was computed per sample as the square root of Simpson's diversity index over productive rearrangements. TCRdb limited this immuneACCESS table to in-frame rearrangements with V and J called. A share of clones is missing; checked studies link under half to unresolved V genes, and the rest is unexplained. The D gene and trimming were derived from the DNA, and the V and J assignments and clone size from that table. In all, the sample holds around 190,000 clones, and around 79% of those were seen once. About 6.5% of the sample belongs to the ten largest clones.

The entry originates in a study of blood T cell repertoires in COVID-19 (dated by TCRdb to about 2020). Study-wide context: Samples covering the acute and convalescent phases of COVID-19 were provided by collaborators in the United States, Italy and Spain. The material from the prospective study consisted of cDNA or gDNA derived from T cells, B-cell-depleted T cells, or PBMCs. Subjects who had been exposed to COVID-19, were actively infected with it, or had recovered from it provided the deeply sampled blood TCRbeta repertoires that made up the dataset. The repertoires were released in a freely available public database intended as a resource for research on the immune response to SARS-CoV-2. Samples were obtained from the ongoing ImmuneRACE study (first 160 participants) and from 950 to 1,500 subjects provided by 6 global collaborators. Nearly every sample came with metadata listing a de-identified subject ID, COVID-19 status, age in years and sex. Where available, HLA class I and class II types were obtained from metadata supplied by the sample provider rather than from assay-based typing.

Here is what the overall study found, with its caveats: Clinical and demographic metadata were provided uncurated, with the amount varying by source and participant.

At one collaborating source in Seattle, patients were enrolled during active infection and were followed longitudinally through the course of disease. The collaborating institutions used their own protocols to collect whole blood in K2EDTA tubes. For TCRbeta analysis, collaborators shipped samples in one of three forms: frozen whole blood, isolated PBMCs, or DNA extracted from either of those sample types. Sequences were obtained from peripheral blood. The clonotype comes from a middle-aged woman with COVID-19, enrolled during active disease. The chain was built from TRBV3-1 (or the pseudogene TRBV3-2) and TRBJ2-1, with 11 central nucleotides matching TRBD2. The sequence in DNA is TGTGCCAGCAGCCAAGCTAGCGGGGGGATTGAGCAGTTCTTC. Its amino acids are CASSQASGGIEQFF.